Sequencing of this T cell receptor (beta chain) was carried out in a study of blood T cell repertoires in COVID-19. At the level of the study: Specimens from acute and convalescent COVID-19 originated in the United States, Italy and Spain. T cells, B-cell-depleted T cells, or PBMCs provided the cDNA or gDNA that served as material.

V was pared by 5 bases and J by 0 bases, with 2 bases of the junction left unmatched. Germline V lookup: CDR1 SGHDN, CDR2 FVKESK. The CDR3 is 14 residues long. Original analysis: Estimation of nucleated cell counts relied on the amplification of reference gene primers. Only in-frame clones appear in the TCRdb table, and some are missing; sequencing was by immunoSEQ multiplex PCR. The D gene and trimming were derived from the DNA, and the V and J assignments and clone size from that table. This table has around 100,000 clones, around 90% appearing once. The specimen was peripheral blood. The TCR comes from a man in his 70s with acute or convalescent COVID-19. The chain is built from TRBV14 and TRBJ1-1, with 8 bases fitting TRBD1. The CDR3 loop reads CASSTQGVNTEAFF. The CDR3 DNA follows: TGTGCCAGCAGCACACAGGGGGTGAACACTGAAGCTTTCTTT.